This TCR beta chain appears in the sequencing data of a study of spatial heterogeneity in lung cancer. This clonotype has ten or more counts. This CDR3 is built from 16 residues. From germline, CDR1 is MNHEY and CDR2 SMNVEV (reference sequence). The V and J ends lost 5 bases and 6 bases, in that order; junction bases with no gene match: 11. Using its own MiXCR run on the 5' RACE reads, TCRdb lists one record per CDR3 protein. The sample consists of 40,000 or so distinct CDR3 sequences, 3% to 3.5% of them appearing once. Time point described: sample taken at primary tumor resection. The source was normal lung tissue next to the tumor, collected at surgery. The receptor comes from a male donor with early-stage non-small cell lung cancer. The chain has TRBV27 and TRBJ2-3, with 10 bases identical to TRBD2. This CDR3 is CASSDERGGRSDTQYF. The DNA for the CDR3 is TGTGCCAGCAGTGATGAGCGGGGGGGCCGGTCGGATACGCAGTATTTT.